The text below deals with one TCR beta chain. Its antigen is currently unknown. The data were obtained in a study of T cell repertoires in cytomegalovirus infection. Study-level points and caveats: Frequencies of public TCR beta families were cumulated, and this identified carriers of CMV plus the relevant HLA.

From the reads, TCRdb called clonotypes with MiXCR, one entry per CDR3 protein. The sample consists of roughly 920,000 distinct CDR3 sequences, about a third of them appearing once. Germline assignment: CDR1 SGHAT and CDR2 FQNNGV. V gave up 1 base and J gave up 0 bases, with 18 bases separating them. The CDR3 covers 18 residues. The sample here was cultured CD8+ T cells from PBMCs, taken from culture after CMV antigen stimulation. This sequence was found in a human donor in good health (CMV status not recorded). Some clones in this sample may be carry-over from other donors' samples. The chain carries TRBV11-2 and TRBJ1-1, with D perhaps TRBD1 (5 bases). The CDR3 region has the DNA TGTGCCAGCAGCTTAGCGCGGGTCGGCGGGGCGATGAACACTGAAGCTTTCTTT. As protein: CASSLARVGGAMNTEAFF. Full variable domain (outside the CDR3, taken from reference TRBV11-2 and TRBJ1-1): EAGVAQSPRYKIIEKRQSVAFWCNPISGHATLYWYQQILGQGPKLLIQFQNNGVVDDSQLPKDRFSAERLKGVDSTLKIQPAKLEDSAVYLCASSLARVGGAMNTEAFFGQGTRLTVV.